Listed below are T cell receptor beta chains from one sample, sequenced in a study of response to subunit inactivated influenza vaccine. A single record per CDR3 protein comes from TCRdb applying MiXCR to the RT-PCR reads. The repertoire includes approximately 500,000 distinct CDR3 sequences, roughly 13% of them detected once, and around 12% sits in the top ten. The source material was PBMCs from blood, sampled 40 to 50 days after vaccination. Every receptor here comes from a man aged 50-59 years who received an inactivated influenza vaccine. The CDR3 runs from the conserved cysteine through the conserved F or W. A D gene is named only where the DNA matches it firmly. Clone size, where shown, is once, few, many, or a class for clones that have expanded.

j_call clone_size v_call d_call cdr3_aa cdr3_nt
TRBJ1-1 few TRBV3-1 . CASSQDGGRRNTEAFF TGTGCCAGCAGCCAAGATGGGGGCCGGAGGAACACTGAAGCTTTCTTT
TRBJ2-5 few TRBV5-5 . CASSAAGTPTFSETQYF TGTGCCAGCAGCGCAGCCGGGACGCCAACCTTTTCAGAGACCCAGTACTTC
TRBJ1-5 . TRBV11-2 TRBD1 CASSLVPWDRRSNQPQHF TGTGCCAGCAGCTTAGTTCCGTGGGACAGGAGATCCAATCAGCCCCAGCATTTT
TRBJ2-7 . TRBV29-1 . CSVSAHTYEQYF TGCAGCGTTTCGGCCCATACATACGAGCAGTACTTC
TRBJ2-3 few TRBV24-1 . CATSSMSDTQYF TGTGCCACCAGTTCCATGTCAGATACGCAGTATTTT
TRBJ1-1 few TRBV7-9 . CASSRLGGITEAFF TGTGCCAGCAGCCGCCTCGGTGGGATCACTGAAGCTTTCTTT
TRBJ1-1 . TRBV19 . CASSILGNTEAFF TGTGCCAGTAGTATTCTGGGGAACACTGAAGCTTTCTTT
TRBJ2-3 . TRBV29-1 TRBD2 CSVAGTSGDTQYF TGCAGCGTCGCCGGGACTAGCGGAGATACGCAGTATTTT
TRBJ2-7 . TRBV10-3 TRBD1 CAISEPRTGGSYEQYF TGTGCCATCAGTGAACCTAGGACAGGGGGGTCCTACGAGCAGTACTTC
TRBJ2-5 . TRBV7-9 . CASSSGISRSQETQYF TGTGCCAGCAGCTCGGGGATTTCGAGGTCCCAAGAGACCCAGTACTTC
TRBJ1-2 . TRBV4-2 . CASSQVGSGYTF TGTGCCAGCAGCCAAGTGGGTAGTGGCTACACCTTC
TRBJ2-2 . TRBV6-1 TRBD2 CASRTGLAGAVELLF TGTGCCAGCAGGACGGGACTAGCGGGAGCCGTGGAGCTGCTTTTT
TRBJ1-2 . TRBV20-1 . CSAGSGTNDYGYTF TGCAGTGCTGGATCCGGGACCAATGACTATGGCTACACCTTC
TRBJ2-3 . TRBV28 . CASSSMTSSTDTQYF TGTGCCAGCAGTTCAATGACAAGCAGCACAGATACGCAGTATTTT
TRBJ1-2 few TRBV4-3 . CASSQGDGQHRNYGYTF TGCGCCAGCAGCCAAGGGGACGGACAACACCGGAACTATGGCTACACCTTC
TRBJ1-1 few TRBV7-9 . CASSLGGLMVEAFF TGTGCCAGCAGCTTAGGAGGTCTTATGGTTGAAGCTTTCTTT
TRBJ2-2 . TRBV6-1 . CASTPTAMWAPDGELFF TGTGCCAGCACCCCCACCGCCATGTGGGCTCCTGACGGGGAGCTGTTTTTT
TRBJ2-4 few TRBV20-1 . CSARIQGIAKNIQYF TGCAGTGCTAGGATCCAGGGAATAGCCAAAAACATTCAGTACTTC
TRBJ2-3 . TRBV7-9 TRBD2 CASSILAGDGDTQYF TGTGCCAGCAGCATCCTAGCGGGGGATGGAGATACGCAGTATTTT
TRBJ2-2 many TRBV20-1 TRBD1 CSASFGTGGTGELFF TGCAGTGCTAGTTTCGGGACAGGGGGCACCGGGGAGCTGTTTTTT
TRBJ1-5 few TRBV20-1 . CSASLGRPPQHF TGCAGTGCTTCTCTTGGCCGGCCGCCCCAGCATTTT
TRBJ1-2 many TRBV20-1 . CSARDGPQEGF TGCAGTGCTAGAGATGGTCCTCAGGAGGGCTTC
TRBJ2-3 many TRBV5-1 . CASSLEGITDTQYF TGCGCCAGCAGCTTGGAGGGGATCACAGATACGCAGTATTTT
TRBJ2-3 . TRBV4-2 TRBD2 CASSQFLAGQGIDTQYF TGTGCCAGCAGCCAATTTCTAGCGGGACAAGGGATAGATACGCAGTATTTT
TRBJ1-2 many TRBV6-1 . CASSEADNYGYTF TGTGCCAGCAGTGAAGCAGATAACTATGGCTACACCTTC
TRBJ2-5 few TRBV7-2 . CASSPRAGRETQYF TGTGCCAGCAGCCCCAGGGCGGGGAGAGAGACCCAGTACTTC
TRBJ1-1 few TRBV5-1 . CASSLEGKRTEAFF TGCGCCAGCAGCTTGGAGGGAAAACGTACTGAAGCTTTCTTT
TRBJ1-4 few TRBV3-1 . CASSHFREGEKLFF TGTGCCAGCAGCCACTTCCGGGAGGGGGAAAAACTGTTTTTT
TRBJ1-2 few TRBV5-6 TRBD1 CASSSGQGGYGYTF TGTGCCAGCAGCTCCGGACAGGGAGGGTATGGCTACACCTTC
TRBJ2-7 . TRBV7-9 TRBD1 CASSLGTGGIEQYF TGTGCCAGCAGCTTAGGGACAGGGGGCATCGAGCAGTACTTC
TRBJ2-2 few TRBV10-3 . CAISERTNTGELFF TGTGCCATCAGTGAGCGGACTAACACCGGGGAGCTGTTTTTT
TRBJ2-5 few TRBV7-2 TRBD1 CASKRDRAGETQYF TGTGCCAGCAAGAGGGACAGGGCGGGGGAGACCCAGTACTTC
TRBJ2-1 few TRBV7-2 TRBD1 CASTLQGNEQFF TGTGCCAGCACCCTACAGGGGAATGAGCAGTTCTTC
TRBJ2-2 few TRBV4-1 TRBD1 CASSQGQGASTGELFF TGCGCCAGCAGCCAGGGACAGGGGGCGAGCACCGGGGAGCTGTTTTTT
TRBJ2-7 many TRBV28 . CASRLPRGTIGEQYF TGTGCCAGCAGACTACCGAGAGGGACCATAGGCGAGCAGTACTTC
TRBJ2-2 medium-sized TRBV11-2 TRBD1 CASSGLRTGLTGELFF TGTGCCAGCAGCGGACTCAGGACAGGGCTAACCGGGGAGCTGTTTTTT
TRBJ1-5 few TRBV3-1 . CASSQELGRAKQPQHF TGTGCCAGCAGCCAAGAATTGGGCAGGGCGAAGCAGCCCCAGCATTTT
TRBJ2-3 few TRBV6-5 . CASSYLDERDTQYF TGTGCCAGCAGTTATTTAGATGAGCGGGATACGCAGTATTTT
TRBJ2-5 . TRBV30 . CAWSPVGFQETQYF TGTGCCTGGAGTCCCGTAGGATTTCAAGAGACCCAGTACTTC
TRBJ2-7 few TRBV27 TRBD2 CASSLAGGHNEQYF TGTGCCAGCAGTCTAGCGGGAGGGCACAACGAGCAGTACTTC
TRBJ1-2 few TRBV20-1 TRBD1 CSAFSRGQNYGYTF TGCAGTGCTTTCTCCAGGGGACAGAACTATGGCTACACCTTC
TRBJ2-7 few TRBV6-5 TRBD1 CASSYSGTGRDEQYF TGTGCCAGCAGTTACTCTGGGACAGGGAGGGACGAGCAGTACTTC
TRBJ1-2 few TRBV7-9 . CASSLAQGPTSGYTF TGTGCCAGCAGCTTAGCCCAGGGACCTACTAGCGGCTACACCTTC
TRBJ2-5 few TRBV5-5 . CASSFPGLETQYF TGTGCCAGCAGCTTCCCAGGGTTAGAGACCCAGTACTTC
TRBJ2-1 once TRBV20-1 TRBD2 CCARVGGTSGSHPNEQFF TGCTGTGCTAGGGTCGGGGGGACTAGCGGGAGTCATCCCAATGAGCAGTTCTTC
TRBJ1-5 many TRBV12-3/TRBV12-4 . CASSLASPSNQPQHF TGTGCCAGCAGTTTAGCTTCCCCATCCAATCAGCCCCAGCATTTT